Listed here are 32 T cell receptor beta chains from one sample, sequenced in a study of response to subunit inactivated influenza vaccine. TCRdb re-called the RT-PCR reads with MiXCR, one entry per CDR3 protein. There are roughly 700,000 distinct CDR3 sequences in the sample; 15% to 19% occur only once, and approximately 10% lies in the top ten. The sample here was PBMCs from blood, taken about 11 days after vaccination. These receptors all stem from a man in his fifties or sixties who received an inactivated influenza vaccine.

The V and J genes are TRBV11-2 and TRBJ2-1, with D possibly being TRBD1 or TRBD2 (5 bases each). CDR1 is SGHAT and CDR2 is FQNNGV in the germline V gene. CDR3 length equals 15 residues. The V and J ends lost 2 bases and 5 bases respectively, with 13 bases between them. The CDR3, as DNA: TGTGCCAGCAGCTTAAATAGTTGGGGGAACAATGAGCAGTTCTTC. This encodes CASSLNSWGNNEQFF.

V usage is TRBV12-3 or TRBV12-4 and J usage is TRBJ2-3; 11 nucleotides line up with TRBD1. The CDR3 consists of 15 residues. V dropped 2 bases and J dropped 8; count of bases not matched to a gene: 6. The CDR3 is CASSLRGQGVGTQYF. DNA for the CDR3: TGTGCCAGCAGTTTAAGGGGACAGGGGGTGGGTACGCAGTATTTT.

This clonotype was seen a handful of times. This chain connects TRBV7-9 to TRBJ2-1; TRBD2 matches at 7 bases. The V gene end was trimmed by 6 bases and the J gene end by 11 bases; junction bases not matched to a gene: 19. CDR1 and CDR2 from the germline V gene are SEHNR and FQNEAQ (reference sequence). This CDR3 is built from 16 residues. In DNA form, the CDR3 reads TGTGCCAGCAGAAATTTCAAGGAGAGCGGGGCTTGGCAGCAGTTCTTC. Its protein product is CASRNFKESGAWQQFF.

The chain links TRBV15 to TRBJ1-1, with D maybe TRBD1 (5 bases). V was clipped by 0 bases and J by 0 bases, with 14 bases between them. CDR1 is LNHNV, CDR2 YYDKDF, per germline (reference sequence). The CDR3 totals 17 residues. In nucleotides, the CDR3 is TGTGCCACCAGCAGAGATGCTTGGGGGACCCTGAACACTGAAGCTTTCTTT. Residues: CATSRDAWGTLNTEAFF.

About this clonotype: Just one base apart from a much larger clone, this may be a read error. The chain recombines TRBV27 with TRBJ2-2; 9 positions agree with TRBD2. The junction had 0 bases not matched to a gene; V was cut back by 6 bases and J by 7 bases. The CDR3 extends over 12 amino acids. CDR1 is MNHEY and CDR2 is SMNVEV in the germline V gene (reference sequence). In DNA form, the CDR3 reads TGTGCCAGCAGGCGGGAGGGCGGGGAGCTGTTTTTT. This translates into CASRREGGELFF.

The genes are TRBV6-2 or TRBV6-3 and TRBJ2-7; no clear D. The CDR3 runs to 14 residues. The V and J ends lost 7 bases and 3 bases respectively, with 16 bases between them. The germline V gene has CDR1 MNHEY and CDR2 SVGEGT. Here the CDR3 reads CASTSFPGSYEQYF. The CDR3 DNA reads TGTGCCAGCACCTCCTTCCCAGGAAGCTACGAGCAGTACTTC.

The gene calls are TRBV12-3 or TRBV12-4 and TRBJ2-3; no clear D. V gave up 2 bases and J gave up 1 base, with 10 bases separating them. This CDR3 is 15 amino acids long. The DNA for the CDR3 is TGTGCCAGCAGTTTACAACCATTGGGCACAGATACGCAGTATTTT. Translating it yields CASSLQPLGTDTQYF.

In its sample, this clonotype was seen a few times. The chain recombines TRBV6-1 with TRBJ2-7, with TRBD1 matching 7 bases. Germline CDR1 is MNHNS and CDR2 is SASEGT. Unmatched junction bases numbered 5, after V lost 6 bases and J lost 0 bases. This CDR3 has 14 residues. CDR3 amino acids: CASRKGQNSYEQYF. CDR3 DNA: TGTGCCAGCAGGAAGGGACAGAACTCCTACGAGCAGTACTTC.

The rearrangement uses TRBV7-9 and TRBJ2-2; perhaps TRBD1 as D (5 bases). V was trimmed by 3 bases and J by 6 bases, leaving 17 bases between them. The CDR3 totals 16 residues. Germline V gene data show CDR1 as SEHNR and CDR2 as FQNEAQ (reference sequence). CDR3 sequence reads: CASSFPGLEGAGELFF. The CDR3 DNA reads TGTGCCAGCAGCTTTCCTGGGCTCGAAGGGGCCGGGGAGCTGTTTTTT.

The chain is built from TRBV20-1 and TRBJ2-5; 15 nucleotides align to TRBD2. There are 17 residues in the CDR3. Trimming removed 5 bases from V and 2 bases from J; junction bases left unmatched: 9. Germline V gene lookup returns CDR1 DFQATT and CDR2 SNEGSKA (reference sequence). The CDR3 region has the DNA TGCAGTGCTGTGGGACTAGCGGGGGGTCCGTTTCAAGAGACCCAGTACTTC. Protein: CSAVGLAGGPFQETQYF.

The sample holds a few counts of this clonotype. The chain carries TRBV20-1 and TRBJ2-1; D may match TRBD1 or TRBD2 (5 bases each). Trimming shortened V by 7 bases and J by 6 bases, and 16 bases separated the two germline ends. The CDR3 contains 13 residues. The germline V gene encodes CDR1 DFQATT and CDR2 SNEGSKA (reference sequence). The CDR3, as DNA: TGCAGTGTAAACCGGGACGCTTCCAATGAGCAGTTCTTC. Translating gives CSVNRDASNEQFF.

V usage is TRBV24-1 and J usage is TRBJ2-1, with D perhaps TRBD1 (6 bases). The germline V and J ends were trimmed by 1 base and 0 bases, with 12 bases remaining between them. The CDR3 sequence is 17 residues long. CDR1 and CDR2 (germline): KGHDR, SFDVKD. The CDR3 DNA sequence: TGTGCCACCAGTGATTTCACAGGGTGGGGCTCCTACAATGAGCAGTTCTTC. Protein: CATSDFTGWGSYNEQFF.

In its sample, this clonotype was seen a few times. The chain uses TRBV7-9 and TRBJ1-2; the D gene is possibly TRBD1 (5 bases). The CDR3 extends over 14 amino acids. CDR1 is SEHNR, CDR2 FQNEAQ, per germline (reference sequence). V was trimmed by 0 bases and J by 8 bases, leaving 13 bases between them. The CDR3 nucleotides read TGTGCCAGCAGCTTAGCGGGTACCGGGGGAGGCTACACCTTC. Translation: CASSLAGTGGGYTF. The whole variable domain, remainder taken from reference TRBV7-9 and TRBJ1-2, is DTGVSQNPRHKITKRGQNVTFRCDPISEHNRLYWYRQTLGQGPEFLTYFQNEAQLEKSRLLSDRFSAERPKGSFSTLEIQRTEQGDSAMYLCASSLAGTGGGYTFGSGTRLTVV.

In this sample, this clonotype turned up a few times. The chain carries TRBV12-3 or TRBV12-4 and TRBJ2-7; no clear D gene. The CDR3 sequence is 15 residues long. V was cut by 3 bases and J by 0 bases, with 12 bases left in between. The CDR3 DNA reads TGTGCCAGCAGTTTTGCCCCGGGCAGCTCCTACGAGCAGTACTTC. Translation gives CASSFAPGSSYEQYF.

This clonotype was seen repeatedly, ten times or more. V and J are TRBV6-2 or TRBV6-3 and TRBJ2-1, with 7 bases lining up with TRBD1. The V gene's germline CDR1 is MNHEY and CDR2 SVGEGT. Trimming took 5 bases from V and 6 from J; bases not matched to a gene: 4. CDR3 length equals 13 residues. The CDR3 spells CASSRRQGNEQFF. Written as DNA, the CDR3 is TGTGCCAGCAGTCGGAGACAGGGCAATGAGCAGTTCTTC.

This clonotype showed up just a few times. The chain's CDR3 is CSGSTGPNSPLHF. The CDR3 DNA sequence: TGCAGCGGCTCGACGGGACCTAATTCACCCCTCCACTTT. This chain uses TRBV29-1 with TRBJ1-6; D perhaps matches TRBD1 (5 bases). Trimming removed 7 bases at V and 6 bases at J, with 13 bases between. The CDR3 contains 13 residues. Germline lookup yields CDR1 SQVTM and CDR2 ANQGSEA.

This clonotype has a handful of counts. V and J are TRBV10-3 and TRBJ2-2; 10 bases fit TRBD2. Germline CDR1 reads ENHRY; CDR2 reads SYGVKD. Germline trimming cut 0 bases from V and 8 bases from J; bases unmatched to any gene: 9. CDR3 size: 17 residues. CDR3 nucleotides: TGTGCCATCAGTGAGTCCCCTAGCGGGAGTGTATCAGGGGAGCTGTTTTTT. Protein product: CAISESPSGSVSGELFF.

This CDR3 reads CASSVGTGESGYTF. CDR3 bases: TGTGCCAGCAGCGTCGGGACAGGGGAGTCTGGCTACACCTTC. The V gene is TRBV7-9, the J gene TRBJ1-2; 10 bases line up with TRBD1. The CDR3 contains 14 residues. CDR1 is SEHNR, CDR2 FQNEAQ, per germline (reference sequence). Germline trimming cut 5 bases from V and 7 bases from J; bases unmatched to any gene: 7.

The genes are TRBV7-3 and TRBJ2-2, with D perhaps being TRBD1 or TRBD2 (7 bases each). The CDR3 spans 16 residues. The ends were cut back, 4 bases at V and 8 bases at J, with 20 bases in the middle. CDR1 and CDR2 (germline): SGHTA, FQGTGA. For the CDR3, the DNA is TGTGCCAGCAGCTCCAGACAGGGAGGGAATCCGGGGGAGCTGTTTTTT. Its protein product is CASSSRQGGNPGELFF.

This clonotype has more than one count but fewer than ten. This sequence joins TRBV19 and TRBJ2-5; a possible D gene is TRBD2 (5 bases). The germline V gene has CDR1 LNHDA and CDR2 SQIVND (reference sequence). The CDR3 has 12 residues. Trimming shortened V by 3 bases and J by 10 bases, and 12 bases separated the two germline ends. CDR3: CASSISGSDQYF. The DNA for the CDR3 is TGTGCCAGTAGTATCTCCGGTAGCGACCAGTACTTC. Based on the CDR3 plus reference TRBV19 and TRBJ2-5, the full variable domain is DGGITQSPKYLFRKEGQNVTLSCEQNLNHDAMYWYRQDPGQGLRLIYYSQIVNDFQKGDIAEGYSVSREKKESFPLTVTSAQKNPTAFYLCASSISGSDQYFGPGTRLLVL.

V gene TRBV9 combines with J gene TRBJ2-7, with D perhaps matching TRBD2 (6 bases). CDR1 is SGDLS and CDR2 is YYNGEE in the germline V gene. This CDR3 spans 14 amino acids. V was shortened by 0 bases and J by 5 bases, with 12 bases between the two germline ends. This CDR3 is CASSVDGRSDEQYF. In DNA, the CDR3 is TGTGCCAGCAGCGTAGACGGGAGAAGTGACGAGCAGTACTTC.

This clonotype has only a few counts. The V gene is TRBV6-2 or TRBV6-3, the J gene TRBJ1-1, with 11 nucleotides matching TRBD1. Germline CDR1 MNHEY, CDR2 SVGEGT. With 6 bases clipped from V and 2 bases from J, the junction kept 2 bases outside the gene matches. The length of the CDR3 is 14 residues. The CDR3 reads CASRWTGGNTEAFF. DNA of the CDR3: TGTGCCAGCAGGTGGACAGGGGGCAACACTGAAGCTTTCTTT.

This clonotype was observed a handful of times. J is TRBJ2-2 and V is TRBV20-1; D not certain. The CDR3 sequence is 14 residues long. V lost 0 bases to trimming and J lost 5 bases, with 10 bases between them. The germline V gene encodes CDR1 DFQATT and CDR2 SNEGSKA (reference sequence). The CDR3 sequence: CSARDLWETGELFF. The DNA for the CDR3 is TGCAGTGCTAGAGATCTGTGGGAAACCGGGGAGCTGTTTTTT.

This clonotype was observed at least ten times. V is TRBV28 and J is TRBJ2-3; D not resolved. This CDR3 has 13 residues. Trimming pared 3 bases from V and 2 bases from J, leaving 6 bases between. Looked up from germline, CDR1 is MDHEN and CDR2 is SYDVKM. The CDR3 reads CASSLVFTDTQYF. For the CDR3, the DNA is TGTGCCAGCAGTTTGGTCTTCACAGATACGCAGTATTTT.

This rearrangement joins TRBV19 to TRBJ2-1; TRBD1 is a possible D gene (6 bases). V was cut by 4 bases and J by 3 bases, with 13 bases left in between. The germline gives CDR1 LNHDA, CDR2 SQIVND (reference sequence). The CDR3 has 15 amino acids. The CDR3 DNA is TGTGCCAGTAGTAGCCTTTCACAGGGCTACAATGAGCAGTTCTTC. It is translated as CASSSLSQGYNEQFF.

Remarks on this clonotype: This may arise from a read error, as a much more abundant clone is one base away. This CDR3 reads CSASSGNQPQHF. The CDR3 DNA reads as TGCAGTGCTAGTTCAGGGAATCAGCCCCAGCATTTT. The J gene is TRBJ1-5, the V gene TRBV20-1; maybe TRBD1 (5 bases). The CDR3 length is 12 residues. Germline values: CDR1 DFQATT, CDR2 SNEGSKA (reference sequence). V lost 3 bases, J lost 4 bases, and 7 bases lay in between.

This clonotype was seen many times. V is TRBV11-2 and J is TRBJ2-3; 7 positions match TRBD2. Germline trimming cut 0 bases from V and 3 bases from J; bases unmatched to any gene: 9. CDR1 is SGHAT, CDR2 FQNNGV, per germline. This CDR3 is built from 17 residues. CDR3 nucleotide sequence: TGTGCCAGCAGCTTAGATTCACTAGCGTTTGGGACAGATACGCAGTATTTT. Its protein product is CASSLDSLAFGTDTQYF.

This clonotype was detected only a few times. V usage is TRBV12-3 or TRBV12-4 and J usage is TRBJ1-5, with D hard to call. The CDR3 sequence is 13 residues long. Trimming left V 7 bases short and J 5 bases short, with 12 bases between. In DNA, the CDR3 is TGTGCCAGCACCCTTTCTGGATATCAGCCCCAGCATTTT. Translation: CASTLSGYQPQHF.

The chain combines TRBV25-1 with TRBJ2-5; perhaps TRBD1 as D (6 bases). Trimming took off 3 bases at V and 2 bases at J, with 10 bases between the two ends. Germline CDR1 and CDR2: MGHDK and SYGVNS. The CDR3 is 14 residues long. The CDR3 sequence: CASSDGQFQETQYF. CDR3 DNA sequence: TGTGCCAGCAGTGATGGACAGTTTCAAGAGACCCAGTACTTC.

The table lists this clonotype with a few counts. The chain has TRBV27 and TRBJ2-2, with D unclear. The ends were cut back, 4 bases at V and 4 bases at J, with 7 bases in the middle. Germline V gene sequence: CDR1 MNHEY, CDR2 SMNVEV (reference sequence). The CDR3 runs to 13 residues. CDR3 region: CASSWVRTGELFF. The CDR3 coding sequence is TGTGCCAGCAGTTGGGTTCGCACCGGGGAGCTGTTTTTT.

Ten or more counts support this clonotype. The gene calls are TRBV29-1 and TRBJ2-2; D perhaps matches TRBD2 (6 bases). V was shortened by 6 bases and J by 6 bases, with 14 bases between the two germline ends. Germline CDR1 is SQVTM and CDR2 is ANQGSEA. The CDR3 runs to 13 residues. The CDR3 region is CSVRAGLPGELFF. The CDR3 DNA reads TGCAGCGTCCGTGCGGGACTCCCCGGGGAGCTGTTTTTT.

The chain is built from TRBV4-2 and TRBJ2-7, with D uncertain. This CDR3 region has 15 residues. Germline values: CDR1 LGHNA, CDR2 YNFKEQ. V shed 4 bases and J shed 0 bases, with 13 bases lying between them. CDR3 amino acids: CASSPIDTVSYEQYF. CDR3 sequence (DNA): TGTGCCAGCAGCCCGATCGACACCGTCTCCTACGAGCAGTACTTC.